This TCR beta chain was captured in a study of T-cell memory formation after mild COVID-19. The CDR3 runs 15 residues. CDR1 is MGHRA, CDR2 YSYEKL, per germline. With 5 bases removed from V and 4 bases from J, the gap between germline ends came to 18 bases. This clonotype was counted once. TCRdb ran MiXCR on the 5' RACE reads and lists one entry per CDR3 protein. The sample carries fewer than 350,000 distinct CDR3 sequences, roughly an eighth recorded once. The source material was PBMCs or a T cell subset sorted from them (not recorded which). This TCR was sampled from a man between 18 and 35 years old who had mild COVID-19 (a few samples of this study predate the infection). Cell type and time point are not known. The rearrangement joins TRBV4-1 to TRBJ2-7; D may be TRBD1 or TRBD2 (5 bases each). The CDR3 region is CASSVLLGDGYEQYF. The CDR3 nucleotides are TGCGCCAGCAGCGTTCTTTTAGGGGACGGATACGAGCAGTACTTC.